The next 12 T cell receptor beta chains were all read from a single sample in a study of molecular identifiers for immune sequencing clone quantification. In TCRdb, the PCR reads were re-called with MiXCR into one record per CDR3 protein. The sample carries under 800,000 distinct CDR3 sequences, approximately 24% recorded once. What was sequenced was naive CD8+ T cells from blood, with Jurkat cell RNA spiked in. Indicated subset: FACS-sorted CD8+CD4-CCR7+CD45RA+ naive T cells. Source of these receptors: a human donor in good health. Some libraries in this study had Jurkat cell RNA spiked in.

The chain joins TRBV9 to TRBJ2-3; D call uncertain. Germline V lookup: CDR1 SGDLS, CDR2 YYNGEE. The CDR3 consists of 14 residues. Between the trimmed V and J ends, which lost 4 bases and 0 bases, there was a span of 9 bases. The CDR3 DNA follows: TGTGCCAGCAGCCCCGTACGTAGCACAGATACGCAGTATTTT. Its protein is CASSPVRSTDTQYF.

This clonotype has only a few counts. The chain recombines TRBV28 with TRBJ2-1, with D uncertain. Germline CDR1 reads MDHEN; CDR2 reads SYDVKM. The CDR3 has 15 residues. Trimming shortened V by 3 bases and J by 2 bases, and 11 bases separated the two germline ends. The CDR3 nucleotides are TGTGCCAGCAGTTTCGTGGCAGAAGCCTACAATGAGCAGTTCTTC. This sequence encodes CASSFVAEAYNEQFF.

This clonotype was counted many times. V and J are TRBV4-3 and TRBJ2-3; TRBD2 matches at 10 bases. Per germline, CDR1 LGHNA and CDR2 YSLEER. Trimming cost V 0 bases and J 3 bases; bases outside gene matches: 9. The CDR3 runs 18 residues. In DNA form, the CDR3 reads TGCGCCAGCAGCCAAGATCAAGTTAGCGGGGGGACTACAGATACGCAGTATTTT. This translates into CASSQDQVSGGTTDTQYF.

This clonotype was seen a handful of times. The chain combines TRBV10-3 with TRBJ2-3, with 7 bases matching TRBD2. Trimming cost V 4 bases and J 2 bases; bases outside gene matches: 6. Germline assignment: CDR1 ENHRY and CDR2 SYGVKD. There are 15 residues in the CDR3. In DNA, the CDR3 is TGTGCCATCAGTGTGGGGACTACTATCACAGATACGCAGTATTTT. It specifies CAISVGTTITDTQYF.

In its sample, this clonotype was seen many times. V usage is TRBV29-1 and J usage is TRBJ2-7; D is tentatively TRBD1 or TRBD2 (6 bases each). This CDR3 region has 16 residues. V shed 5 bases and J shed 0 bases, with 20 bases lying between them. Per the germline V gene, CDR1 is SQVTM and CDR2 is ANQGSEA. The CDR3 spells CSVLGGPRMSSYEQYF. The CDR3 bases are TGCAGCGTTTTGGGGGGCCCCAGGATGAGCTCCTACGAGCAGTACTTC.

There are many counts of this clonotype. The genes are TRBV11-2 and TRBJ2-7, with 8 bases identical to TRBD2. The CDR3 extends over 16 amino acids. V lost 0 bases to trimming and J lost 1 base; unmatched junction nucleotides: 5. Germline CDR1 is SGHAT and CDR2 is FQNNGV. The CDR3 sequence: CASSLEPAGGSYEQYF. The CDR3, as DNA: TGTGCCAGCAGCTTAGAACCGGCGGGGGGTTCCTACGAGCAGTACTTC.

The gene calls are TRBV20-1 and TRBJ2-1; weak D call: TRBD2 (5 bases). This CDR3 comprises 15 residues. The germline CDR1 and CDR2 sequences are DFQATT and SNEGSKA (reference sequence). V was shortened by 3 bases and J by 0 bases, with 12 bases between the two germline ends. CDR3 protein: CSASWERSSYNEQFF. In DNA form, the CDR3 reads TGCAGTGCTAGCTGGGAGAGGAGCTCCTACAATGAGCAGTTCTTC.

The gene calls are TRBV11-3 and TRBJ1-2; possible D gene TRBD1, 5 bases. Trimming took off 0 bases at V and 8 bases at J, with 25 bases between the two ends. In germline, CDR1 is SGHNT, CDR2 YENEEA. The CDR3 spans 18 residues. DNA for the CDR3: TGTGCCAGCAGCTTAGAGAGTCCCGCGGGTATTGATCCAGGGGGCTACACCTTC. Translated: CASSLESPAGIDPGGYTF.

The sample holds many counts of this clonotype. The conserved phenylalanine or tryptophan normally closing the CDR3 is absent here, so this likely arose from a read error. The limits of the CDR3 on the DNA are not certain, so only TCRdb's listed CDR3 is given. This chain uses TRBV5-4 with TRBJ2-1; the tabulated D call, TRBD2, remains unverified against the DNA. Inclusive of both ends, the CDR3 amounts to 11 amino acids. Looked up from germline, CDR1 is SGHNT and CDR2 is YYREEE (reference sequence). CDR3 region: CASSWSGTPTL.

This clonotype was seen at least ten times. V and J are TRBV6-5 and TRBJ1-6; tentatively, D is TRBD1 (6 bases). Germline CDR1 MNHEY, CDR2 SVGAGI. The CDR3 has 14 residues. The V end lost 4 bases, the J end lost 8 bases, and 12 bases lay between the germline ends. The CDR3 is CASSFPRQDSPLHF. The DNA of the CDR3 is TGTGCCAGCAGTTTCCCTCGACAGGATTCACCCCTCCACTTT.

For this clonotype: Given the absence of the conserved phenylalanine or tryptophan at the CDR3 end, a read error is likely. V gene TRBV6-5 combines with J gene TRBJ2-3; D gene uncertain. Germline assignment: CDR1 MNHEY and CDR2 SVGAGI. Trimming took off 5 bases at V and 6 bases at J, with 6 bases between the two ends. The CDR3 runs to 11 residues. Written as DNA, the CDR3 is TGTGCCAGCAGTACCAGTGATACGCAGTATCTT. It codes for CASSTSDTQYL.

The sample holds many counts of this clonotype. The rearrangement joins TRBV24-1 to TRBJ2-1; D perhaps matches TRBD2 (8 bases). This CDR3 spans 17 amino acids. The V gene lost 7 bases and the J gene lost 5 bases, with 23 bases spanning the gap. In germline, CDR1 is KGHDR, CDR2 SFDVKD. CDR3: CATSTASGGGWNNEQFF. In nucleotides, the CDR3 is TGTGCCACCAGCACCGCTTCGGGAGGGGGCTGGAACAATGAGCAGTTCTTC.